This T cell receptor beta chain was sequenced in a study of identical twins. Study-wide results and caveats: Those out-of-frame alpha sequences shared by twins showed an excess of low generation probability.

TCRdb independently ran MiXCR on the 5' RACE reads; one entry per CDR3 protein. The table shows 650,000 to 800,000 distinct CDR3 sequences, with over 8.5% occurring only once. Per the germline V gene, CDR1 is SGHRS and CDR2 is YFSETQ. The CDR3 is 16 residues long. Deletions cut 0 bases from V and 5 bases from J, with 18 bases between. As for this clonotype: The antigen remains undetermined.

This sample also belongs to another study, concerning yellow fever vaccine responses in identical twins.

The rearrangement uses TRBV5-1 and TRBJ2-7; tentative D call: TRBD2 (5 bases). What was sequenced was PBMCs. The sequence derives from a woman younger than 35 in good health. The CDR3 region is CASSLGSKAIGDEQYF. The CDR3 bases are TGCGCCAGCAGCTTGGGGTCCAAAGCTATCGGGGACGAGCAGTACTTC.